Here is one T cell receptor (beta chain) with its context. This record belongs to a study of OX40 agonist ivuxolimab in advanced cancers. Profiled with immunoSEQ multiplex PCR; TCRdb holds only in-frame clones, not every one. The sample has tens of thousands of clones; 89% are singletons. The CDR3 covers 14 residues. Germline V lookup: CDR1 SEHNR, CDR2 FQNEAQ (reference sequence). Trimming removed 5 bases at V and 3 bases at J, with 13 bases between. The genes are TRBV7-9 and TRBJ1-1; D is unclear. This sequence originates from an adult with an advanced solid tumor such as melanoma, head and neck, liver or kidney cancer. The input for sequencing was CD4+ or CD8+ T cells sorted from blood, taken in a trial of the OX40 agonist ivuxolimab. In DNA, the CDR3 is TGTGCCAGCAGCCAGCCGGGGAAAGACACTGAAGCTTTCTTT. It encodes CASSQPGKDTEAFF.